The clone carrying this T cell receptor beta chain was found many times. No antigen is known for it. Every sequencing run gave over 200 million TCR-beta sequences, taken from 15-18 subjects. TCRdb called the 5' RACE reads again in MiXCR, with one record for every CDR3 protein. The table shows fewer than 85,000 distinct CDR3 sequences, with roughly 18% occurring only once. This sample is part of a study of neurological immune-mediated disorders. The CDR3 consists of 15 residues. Germline loops: CDR1 SGHRS, CDR2 YFSETQ. Deletions cut 7 bases from V and 4 bases from J, with 20 bases between. Findings and limits, study-wide: In HTLV-1-associated myelopathy, TCR clonal expansion was greatest, whereas multiple sclerosis had the least, falling below healthy controls. Among expanded clones, no CDR3 amino acid sequences were shared across subjects, a pattern suggesting private repertoires in all groups.

The chain has TRBV5-1 and TRBJ1-2; tentatively, D is TRBD1 (6 bases). Sequencing was done on a sample of PBMCs. This TCR came from a woman aged 40 to 50 in good health. CDR3 nucleotides: TGCGCCAGCCAGGGAGAGGGGGGCTTTGGCTATGGCTACACCTTC. The encoded protein is CASQGEGGFGYGYTF.